This T cell receptor (beta chain) originates from a study of regulatory T cells in long-lasting Graves disease. General study findings and limits: Accuracy may have been reduced by the small sample size.

As for time point: newly diagnosed GD, antithyroid drugs for less than 3 months. TCR sequences were obtained from RNA taken from PBMCs. V was pared by 8 bases and J by 2 bases, with 10 bases between. CDR3 length: 13 residues. Germline CDR1 reads MNHNS; CDR2 reads SASEGT. Sequencing libraries for TCR beta were prepared with iRepertoire HTBI primers and Arm-PCR of CDR3 regions. TCRdb used MiXCR to reprocess the multiplex PCR reads, holding one entry per CDR3 protein. The sample lists about 380,000 distinct CDR3 sequences; about 14% were seen once. Ten or more counts support this clonotype. Its antigen remains unidentified.

Sequencing used peripheral blood mononuclear cells (PBMCs), obtained at new diagnosis, from a patient treated with antithyroid drugs. This rearrangement joins TRBV6-1 to TRBJ1-5; D gene unclear. This TCR was sampled from a female donor with Graves disease. The CDR3 DNA follows: TGTGCCAGCCGAGATGCCCGCAATCAGCCCCAGCATTTT. Translated: CASRDARNQPQHF.